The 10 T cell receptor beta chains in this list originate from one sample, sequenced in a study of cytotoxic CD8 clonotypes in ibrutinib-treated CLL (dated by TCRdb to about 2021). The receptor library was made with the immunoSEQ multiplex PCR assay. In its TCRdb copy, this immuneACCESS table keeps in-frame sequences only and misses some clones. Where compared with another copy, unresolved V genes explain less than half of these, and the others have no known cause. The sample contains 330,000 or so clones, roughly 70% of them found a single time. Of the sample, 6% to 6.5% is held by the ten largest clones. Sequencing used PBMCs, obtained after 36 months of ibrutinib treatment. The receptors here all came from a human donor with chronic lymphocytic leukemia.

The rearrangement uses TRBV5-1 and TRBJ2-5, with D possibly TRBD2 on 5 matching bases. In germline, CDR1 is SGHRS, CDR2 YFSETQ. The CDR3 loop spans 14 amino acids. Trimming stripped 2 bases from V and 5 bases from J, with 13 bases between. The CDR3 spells CASSFGLGLETQYF. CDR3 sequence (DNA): TGCGCCAGCAGCTTTGGACTTGGATTGGAGACCCAGTACTTC.

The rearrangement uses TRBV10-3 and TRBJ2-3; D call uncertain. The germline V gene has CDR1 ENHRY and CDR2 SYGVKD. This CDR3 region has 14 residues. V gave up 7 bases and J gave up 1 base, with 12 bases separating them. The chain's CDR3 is CAIITLVCTDTQYF. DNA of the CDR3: TGTGCCATCATAACCCTGGTTTGCACAGATACGCAGTATTTT.

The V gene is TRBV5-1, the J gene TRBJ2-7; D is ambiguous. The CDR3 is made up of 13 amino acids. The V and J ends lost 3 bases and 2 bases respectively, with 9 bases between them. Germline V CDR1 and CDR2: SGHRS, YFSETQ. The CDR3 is CASSSTKAYEQYF. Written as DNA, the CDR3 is TGCGCCAGCAGCTCCACTAAGGCCTACGAGCAGTACTTC.

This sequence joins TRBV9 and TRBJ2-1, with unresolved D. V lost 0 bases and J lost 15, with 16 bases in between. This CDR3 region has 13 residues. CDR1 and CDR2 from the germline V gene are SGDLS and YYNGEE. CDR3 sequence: CASSVDGQNPRFF. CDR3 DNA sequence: TGTGCCAGCAGCGTAGACGGGCAGAACCCCCGGTTCTTC.

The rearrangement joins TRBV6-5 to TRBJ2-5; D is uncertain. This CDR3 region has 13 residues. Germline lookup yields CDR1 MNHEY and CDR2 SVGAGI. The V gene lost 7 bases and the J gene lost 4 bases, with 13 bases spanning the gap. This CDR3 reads CASTRKGRETQYF. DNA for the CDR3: TGTGCCAGCACCCGAAAGGGCCGAGAGACCCAGTACTTC.

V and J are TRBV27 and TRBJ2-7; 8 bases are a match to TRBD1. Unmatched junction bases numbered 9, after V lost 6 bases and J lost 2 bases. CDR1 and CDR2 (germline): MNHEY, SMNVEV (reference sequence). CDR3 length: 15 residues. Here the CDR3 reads CASRDRAHPTYEQYF. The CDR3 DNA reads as TGTGCCAGCAGGGACAGGGCCCACCCTACCTACGAGCAGTACTTC.

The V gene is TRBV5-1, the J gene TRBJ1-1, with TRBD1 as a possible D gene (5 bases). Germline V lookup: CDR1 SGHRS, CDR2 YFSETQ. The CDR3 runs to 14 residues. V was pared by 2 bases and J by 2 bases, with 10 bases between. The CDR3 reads CASSFDRPNTEAFF. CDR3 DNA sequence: TGCGCCAGCAGCTTCGACAGACCCAACACTGAAGCTTTCTTT.

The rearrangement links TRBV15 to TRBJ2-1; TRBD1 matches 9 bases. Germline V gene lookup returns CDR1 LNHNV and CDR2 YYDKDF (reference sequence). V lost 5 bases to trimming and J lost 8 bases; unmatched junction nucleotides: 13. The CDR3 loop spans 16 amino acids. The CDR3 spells CATSPRRDRDRDEQFF. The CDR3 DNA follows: TGTGCCACCAGCCCTCGCCGGGACAGGGATCGGGATGAGCAGTTCTTC.

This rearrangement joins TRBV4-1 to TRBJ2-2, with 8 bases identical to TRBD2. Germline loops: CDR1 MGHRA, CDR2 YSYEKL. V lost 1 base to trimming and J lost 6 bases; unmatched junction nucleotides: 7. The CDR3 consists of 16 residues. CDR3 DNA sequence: TGCGCCAGCAGCCAAGTTATTAGCGGGATCTCCGGGGAGCTGTTTTTT. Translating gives CASSQVISGISGELFF.

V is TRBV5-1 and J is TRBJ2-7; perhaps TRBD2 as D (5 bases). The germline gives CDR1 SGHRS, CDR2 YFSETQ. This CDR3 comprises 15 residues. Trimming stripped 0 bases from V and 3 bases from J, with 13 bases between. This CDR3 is CASSLGTFRGYEQYF. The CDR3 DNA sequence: TGCGCCAGCAGCTTGGGAACGTTTCGGGGCTACGAGCAGTACTTC.